These T cell receptor beta chains were read from a single sample in a study of TIL therapy for anti-PD-1-resistant metastatic lung cancer. TCRdb keeps only in-frame clones here, not all; method: immunoSEQ multiplex PCR. The sample includes under 55,000 clones, about 80% of them seen just once. The sequencing here drew on blood, taken at baseline. Source of these receptors: a woman aged 25-85 years with non-small cell lung cancer. Each CDR3 is given with its conserved first and last residue. A D gene is named only where the DNA matches it firmly. Clone size, where shown, is once, few, many, or a class for clones that have expanded.

D gene: .
clone size: .
J gene: TRBJ2-5
V gene: TRBV4-1
CDR3 DNA: TGCGCCAGCAGCCAAGTCTCGGGGGAGACCCAGTACTTC
CDR3 protein: CASSQVSGETQYF

D gene: TRBD1
clone size: few
J gene: TRBJ1-1
V gene: TRBV29-1
CDR3 DNA: TGCAGCGTTGAACGACAGGGGCGTGAAGCTTTCTTT
CDR3 protein: CSVERQGREAFF

D gene: .
clone size: .
J gene: TRBJ1-3
V gene: TRBV6-6
CDR3 DNA: TGTGCCAGCACCAACAGGCAACCTGGAAACACCATATATTTT
CDR3 protein: CASTNRQPGNTIYF

D gene: TRBD2
clone size: once
J gene: TRBJ2-1
V gene: TRBV5-1
CDR3 DNA: TGCGCCAGCAAGGAAACTAGCGGTTCCTACAATGAGCAGTTCTTC
CDR3 protein: CASKETSGSYNEQFF

D gene: .
clone size: many
J gene: TRBJ2-7
V gene: TRBV20-1
CDR3 DNA: TGCAGTGCTAGAGATAAGTCAGGGCAGTACTTC
CDR3 protein: CSARDKSGQYF

D gene: .
clone size: .
J gene: TRBJ2-1
V gene: TRBV9
CDR3 DNA: TGTGCCAGCAGCGTAGAAGATGAGCAGTTCTTC
CDR3 protein: CASSVEDEQFF

D gene: .
clone size: .
J gene: TRBJ2-3
V gene: TRBV11-2
CDR3 DNA: TGTGCCAGCAGCTTCCGTGTTGGGCGGAGCACAGATACGCAGTATTTT
CDR3 protein: CASSFRVGRSTDTQYF

D gene: TRBD1
clone size: .
J gene: TRBJ1-2
V gene: TRBV4-1
CDR3 DNA: TGCGCCAGCAGCCCCCTCCGTCGGGACAGTGGCTACACCTTC
CDR3 protein: CASSPLRRDSGYTF

D gene: TRBD2
clone size: .
J gene: TRBJ2-7
V gene: TRBV10-3
CDR3 DNA: TGTGCCATCACGATGGAGGCGGGGGTCTACGAGCAGTACTTC
CDR3 protein: CAITMEAGVYEQYF

D gene: TRBD1
clone size: .
J gene: TRBJ2-4
V gene: TRBV5-4
CDR3 DNA: TGTGCCAGCAGCTTGGTGACAGGGGCTGGGAACATTCAGTACTTC
CDR3 protein: CASSLVTGAGNIQYF

D gene: TRBD1
clone size: .
J gene: TRBJ2-2
V gene: TRBV28
CDR3 DNA: TGTGCCACCAGGATTCTCGGGACAGGGGACACCGGGGAGCTGTTTTTT
CDR3 protein: CATRILGTGDTGELFF

D gene: TRBD2
clone size: .
J gene: TRBJ2-1
V gene: TRBV7-3
CDR3 DNA: TGTGCCAGCAGCCCCCGGACTAGCGGGTACAATGAGCAGTTCTTC
CDR3 protein: CASSPRTSGYNEQFF

D gene: .
clone size: .
J gene: TRBJ1-2
V gene: TRBV7-9
CDR3 DNA: TGTGCCAGCAGCCCGCAGGGCGACTATGGCTACACCTTC
CDR3 protein: CASSPQGDYGYTF

D gene: .
clone size: once
J gene: TRBJ2-1
V gene: TRBV19
CDR3 DNA: TGTGCCAGTACGAAGGAGGCGAGCTCTTACAATGAGCAGTTCTTC
CDR3 protein: CASTKEASSYNEQFF

D gene: TRBD2
clone size: few
J gene: TRBJ2-1
V gene: TRBV7-6
CDR3 DNA: TGTGCTTCGAGGTCGCTAGCGGGGTGGAATGAGCAGTTCTTC
CDR3 protein: CASRSLAGWNEQFF

D gene: .
clone size: .
J gene: TRBJ1-1
V gene: TRBV7-6
CDR3 DNA: TGTGCCAGCAGCTTATTCAGAGGGGGGACTGAAGCTTTCTTT
CDR3 protein: CASSLFRGGTEAFF

D gene: TRBD1
clone size: .
J gene: TRBJ1-5
V gene: TRBV27
CDR3 DNA: TGTGCCAGCAGTAGGACAGGGGTGAGCAATCAGCCCCAGCATTTT
CDR3 protein: CASSRTGVSNQPQHF

D gene: .
clone size: few
J gene: TRBJ2-7
V gene: TRBV9
CDR3 DNA: TGTGCCAGCAGCCCCGACGGGGAATTCCTCTCCTACGAGCAGTACTTC
CDR3 protein: CASSPDGEFLSYEQYF

D gene: .
clone size: .
J gene: TRBJ1-3
V gene: TRBV2
CDR3 DNA: TGTGCCAGCGATGGAACTGACTCTGGAAACACCATATATTTT
CDR3 protein: CASDGTDSGNTIYF

D gene: .
clone size: .
J gene: TRBJ2-1
V gene: TRBV5-1
CDR3 DNA: TGCGCCAGCAGCTTGGCACAGAAAAATGAGCAGTTCTTC
CDR3 protein: CASSLAQKNEQFF

D gene: .
clone size: .
J gene: TRBJ1-1
V gene: TRBV6-5
CDR3 DNA: TGTGCCAGCAGTTACTTCATGAACACTGAAGCTTTCTTT
CDR3 protein: CASSYFMNTEAFF

D gene: .
clone size: .
J gene: TRBJ2-7
V gene: TRBV13
CDR3 DNA: TGTGCCAGCAGCCCACAATGGAGAGCCTACGAGCAGTACTTC
CDR3 protein: CASSPQWRAYEQYF

D gene: .
clone size: .
J gene: TRBJ2-4
V gene: TRBV9
CDR3 DNA: TGTGCCAGCAGCCCGGGGACCTCAGCCAAAAACATTCAGTACTTC
CDR3 protein: CASSPGTSAKNIQYF

D gene: .
clone size: .
J gene: TRBJ2-3
V gene: TRBV4-1
CDR3 DNA: TGCGCCAGCAGCCAAGAAGGGCAGCTCCCAGATACGCAGTATTTT
CDR3 protein: CASSQEGQLPDTQYF

D gene: .
clone size: few
J gene: TRBJ2-7
V gene: TRBV6-9
CDR3 DNA: TGTGCCAGCAGTTTAGGCTTATCCTCCTACGAGCAGTACTTC
CDR3 protein: CASSLGLSSYEQYF

D gene: TRBD2
clone size: .
J gene: TRBJ2-7
V gene: TRBV10-2
CDR3 DNA: TGCGCCAGCAGTGCCGGCTGGAGAGGAGCGGGAGGATCCTACGAGCAGTACTTC
CDR3 protein: CASSAGWRGAGGSYEQYF

D gene: .
clone size: .
J gene: TRBJ2-7
V gene: TRBV9
CDR3 DNA: TGTGCCAGCAGCCCCGGGCAGGGGCCCTCCTACGAGCAGTACTTC
CDR3 protein: CASSPGQGPSYEQYF

D gene: .
clone size: .
J gene: TRBJ1-1
V gene: TRBV10-3
CDR3 DNA: TGTGCCATCAGTGATTCCAACACTGAAGCTTTCTTT
CDR3 protein: CAISDSNTEAFF

D gene: TRBD2
clone size: .
J gene: TRBJ2-5
V gene: TRBV9
CDR3 DNA: TGTGCCAGCAGCGATTTAGCGGGAGGGCCGTTCGAAACCCAGTACTTC
CDR3 protein: CASSDLAGGPFETQYF

D gene: .
clone size: .
J gene: TRBJ1-1
V gene: TRBV9
CDR3 DNA: TGTGCCAGCAGCGTAGAACCAGGGACTGAAGCTTTCTTT
CDR3 protein: CASSVEPGTEAFF

D gene: .
clone size: .
J gene: TRBJ2-7
V gene: TRBV11-3
CDR3 DNA: TGTGCCAGCAGCGGATACTACGAGCAGTACTTC
CDR3 protein: CASSGYYEQYF

D gene: TRBD1
clone size: once
J gene: TRBJ2-7
V gene: TRBV9
CDR3 DNA: TGTGCCAGCGGCAAGGGGGCCCTCTACGAGCAGTACTTC
CDR3 protein: CASGKGALYEQYF

D gene: .
clone size: .
J gene: TRBJ1-2
V gene: TRBV19
CDR3 DNA: TGTGCCAGTAGTCATACCCCCGGGCCAGCTAACTATGGCTACACCTTC
CDR3 protein: CASSHTPGPANYGYTF

D gene: TRBD1
clone size: .
J gene: TRBJ1-1
V gene: TRBV6-1
CDR3 DNA: TGTGCCAGCAGCAAACAGGGGGCACTTGAAGCTTTCTTT
CDR3 protein: CASSKQGALEAFF

D gene: TRBD2
clone size: .
J gene: TRBJ2-1
V gene: TRBV7-6
CDR3 DNA: TGTGCCAGCAGCTTAGACTACGGGAGGGACAATGAGCAGTTCTTC
CDR3 protein: CASSLDYGRDNEQFF

D gene: .
clone size: .
J gene: TRBJ1-6
V gene: TRBV5-5
CDR3 DNA: TGTGCCAGCAGCTTATCCCCGGGAAATAATTCACCCCTCCACTTT
CDR3 protein: CASSLSPGNNSPLHF

D gene: TRBD2
clone size: few
J gene: TRBJ2-7
V gene: TRBV5-6
CDR3 DNA: TGTGCCAGCAGCCCGCTTGGAGCGGGAGAGGTTGAGCAGTACTTC
CDR3 protein: CASSPLGAGEVEQYF

D gene: .
clone size: .
J gene: TRBJ2-7
V gene: TRBV19
CDR3 DNA: TGTGCCAGTAGTCCCACAGTCCCGTCCTACGAGCAGTACTTC
CDR3 protein: CASSPTVPSYEQYF

D gene: .
clone size: once
J gene: TRBJ1-3
V gene: TRBV6-5
CDR3 DNA: TGTGCCAGCAACGGACGAGGAAACACCATATATTTT
CDR3 protein: CASNGRGNTIYF

D gene: .
clone size: .
J gene: TRBJ2-5
V gene: TRBV28
CDR3 DNA: TGTGCCAGCAGCCCAATTCCCGGGACGGGCCTCCAAGAGACCCAGTACTTC
CDR3 protein: CASSPIPGTGLQETQYF

D gene: .
clone size: .
J gene: TRBJ2-2
V gene: TRBV18
CDR3 DNA: TGTGCCAGCTCACCAGTGCAGGAAAACACCGGGGAGCTGTTTTTT
CDR3 protein: CASSPVQENTGELFF

D gene: .
clone size: .
J gene: TRBJ2-5
V gene: TRBV7-7
CDR3 DNA: TGTGCCAGCAGCTTAGCTACGGGAGAGGAGACCCAGTACTTC
CDR3 protein: CASSLATGEETQYF

D gene: TRBD1
clone size: once
J gene: TRBJ1-5
V gene: TRBV2
CDR3 DNA: TGTGCCAGCAGTAGGGACAGGGTGACGGGTCAGCCCCAGCATTTT
CDR3 protein: CASSRDRVTGQPQHF

D gene: .
clone size: .
J gene: TRBJ2-5
V gene: TRBV28
CDR3 DNA: TGTGCCAGCAGTTTGCCGCAAGAGACCCAGTACTTC
CDR3 protein: CASSLPQETQYF

D gene: .
clone size: .
J gene: TRBJ1-3
V gene: TRBV19
CDR3 DNA: TGTGCCAGCTCGGGGGGGGGCCGCTCTGGAAACACCATATATTTT
CDR3 protein: CASSGGGRSGNTIYF

D gene: .
clone size: few
J gene: TRBJ2-2
V gene: TRBV27
CDR3 DNA: TGTGCCAGCAGAGACACGTACACCGGGGAGCTGTTTTTT
CDR3 protein: CASRDTYTGELFF

D gene: .
clone size: .
J gene: TRBJ2-7
V gene: TRBV6-1
CDR3 DNA: TGTGCCAGCACGGGACAACTTTACGAGCAGTACTTC
CDR3 protein: CASTGQLYEQYF